A selection of T cell receptor beta chains follows, all from one sample in a study of blood T cells in healthy people across ages. TCRdb used MiXCR to reprocess the 5' RACE reads, holding one entry per CDR3 protein. The data hold about 1.8 million distinct CDR3 sequences, with around half observed a single time. Sequencing input: blood. Receptors were obtained from a woman aged 35 to 49 in good health. CDR3s include the opening cysteine and the closing phenylalanine or tryptophan. The D gene is left open where the match is weak. Size tells how often a clone was seen (once, few, many) or the class of an expanded clone, and some rows leave it out.

abundance: NA
v_gene: TRBV27
d_gene: NA
j_gene: TRBJ2-3
CDR3nt: TGTGCCGTTTCCCCGGGGGGCGGGGGCACAGATACGCAGTATTTT
CDR3aa: CAVSPGGGGTDTQYF

abundance: few
v_gene: TRBV5-1
d_gene: TRBD1
j_gene: TRBJ2-7
CDR3nt: TGCGCCAGCAGCTTGTTGTGGACCTCCGGGACAGTAACCTACGAGCAGTACTTC
CDR3aa: CASSLLWTSGTVTYEQYF

abundance: NA
v_gene: TRBV7-2
d_gene: NA
j_gene: TRBJ2-7
CDR3nt: TGTGCCAGCAGAGACAGGACGGATGCCGGGGAAGCCCAGTACTTC
CDR3aa: CASRDRTDAGEAQYF

abundance: NA
v_gene: TRBV7-7
d_gene: NA
j_gene: TRBJ2-1
CDR3nt: TGTGCTAGCAGCTTAGGCGTTAAGAATGAGCAGTTCTTC
CDR3aa: CASSLGVKNEQFF

abundance: few
v_gene: TRBV6-2/TRBV6-3
d_gene: NA
j_gene: TRBJ2-6
CDR3nt: TGTGCCAGCAGTTACTCGCCAACAGGGACTGGGGCCAACGTCCTGACTTTC
CDR3aa: CASSYSPTGTGANVLTF

abundance: few
v_gene: TRBV7-8
d_gene: NA
j_gene: TRBJ2-5
CDR3nt: TGTGCCAGCAGTACAGGACCCCAAGAGACCCAGTACTTC
CDR3aa: CASSTGPQETQYF

abundance: NA
v_gene: TRBV6-1
d_gene: NA
j_gene: TRBJ2-3
CDR3nt: TGTGCCAGCATGTCTTCGACCGCCCAGACAGATACGCAGTATTTT
CDR3aa: CASMSSTAQTDTQYF

abundance: NA
v_gene: TRBV24-1
d_gene: NA
j_gene: TRBJ2-3
CDR3nt: TGTGCCACCAGCCTCTTCGGAGATACGCAGTATTTT
CDR3aa: CATSLFGDTQYF

abundance: NA
v_gene: TRBV7-2
d_gene: NA
j_gene: TRBJ2-6
CDR3nt: TGTGCCAGCAGACCCCCTTCAAGCTCTGGGGCCAACGTCCTGACTTTC
CDR3aa: CASRPPSSSGANVLTF

abundance: NA
v_gene: TRBV29-1
d_gene: NA
j_gene: TRBJ1-2
CDR3nt: TGCAGCGTTGCCAGGGTATACGGCTACACCTTC
CDR3aa: CSVARVYGYTF

abundance: NA
v_gene: TRBV7-2
d_gene: TRBD1
j_gene: TRBJ1-6
CDR3nt: TGTGCCAGCAGCTTAAGGGCCGGGACAGGGAATAATTCACCCCTCCACTTT
CDR3aa: CASSLRAGTGNNSPLHF

abundance: NA
v_gene: TRBV29-1
d_gene: NA
j_gene: TRBJ1-2
CDR3nt: TGCAGCTCCGACGGGGGCCTCCAGCATGGCTACACCTTC
CDR3aa: CSSDGGLQHGYTF

abundance: NA
v_gene: TRBV28
d_gene: NA
j_gene: TRBJ2-3
CDR3nt: TGTGCCAGCAAACCGACAGGGTTTTGGGGGGATCGCGTAGATACGCAGTATTTT
CDR3aa: CASKPTGFWGDRVDTQYF

abundance: NA
v_gene: TRBV27
d_gene: NA
j_gene: TRBJ2-6
CDR3nt: TGTGCCAGCCGCACGGCTGGGGCCAACGTCCTGACTTTC
CDR3aa: CASRTAGANVLTF

abundance: once
v_gene: TRBV24-1
d_gene: TRBD1
j_gene: TRBJ1-4
CDR3nt: TGTGCCATACAGGGGATGGCTAATGAAAAACTGTTTTTT
CDR3aa: CAIQGMANEKLFF

abundance: NA
v_gene: TRBV4-3
d_gene: NA
j_gene: TRBJ2-7
CDR3nt: TGCGCCAGCAGCCAAGATATCATACAGGACGGGGACGCCTACGAGCAGTACTTC
CDR3aa: CASSQDIIQDGDAYEQYF

abundance: NA
v_gene: TRBV28
d_gene: NA
j_gene: TRBJ2-1
CDR3nt: TGTGCCAGCAGTTGGAGAGGGATCAATGAGCAGTTCTTC
CDR3aa: CASSWRGINEQFF

abundance: few
v_gene: TRBV5-1
d_gene: TRBD1
j_gene: TRBJ2-7
CDR3nt: TGCGCCAGCAGCCCTGCCCAGGGGGTAGTAACCTACGAGCAGTACTTC
CDR3aa: CASSPAQGVVTYEQYF

abundance: NA
v_gene: TRBV4-3
d_gene: TRBD2
j_gene: TRBJ2-1
CDR3nt: TGCGCCAGCAGCCGGACTAGCGGGGGGGTGTATGAGCAGTTCTTC
CDR3aa: CASSRTSGGVYEQFF

abundance: few
v_gene: TRBV6-5
d_gene: TRBD1
j_gene: TRBJ2-7
CDR3nt: TGTGCCAGCAGCCTAACGACAGGGAACCACGAGCAGTACTTC
CDR3aa: CASSLTTGNHEQYF

abundance: few
v_gene: TRBV28
d_gene: TRBD2
j_gene: TRBJ2-7
CDR3nt: TGTGCCAGCAGCCCCGGGCTGGGACTAGCAGCGAACGAGCAGTACTTC
CDR3aa: CASSPGLGLAANEQYF

abundance: few
v_gene: TRBV11-1
d_gene: TRBD1
j_gene: TRBJ2-7
CDR3nt: TGTGCCAGCCAGGCCCCGGGACAGGGGTCTGACGAGCAGTACTTC
CDR3aa: CASQAPGQGSDEQYF

abundance: once
v_gene: TRBV5-1
d_gene: NA
j_gene: TRBJ2-1
CDR3nt: TGCGCCAGCAGCTTGGCTGGTGGGGCATGGGCGTTCAATGAGCAGTTCTTC
CDR3aa: CASSLAGGAWAFNEQFF

abundance: NA
v_gene: TRBV28
d_gene: TRBD2
j_gene: TRBJ2-7
CDR3nt: TGTGCCAGCAGTTTCCCGACTAGCGGGGCCTACAATGAGCAGTACTTC
CDR3aa: CASSFPTSGAYNEQYF

abundance: NA
v_gene: TRBV12-3/TRBV12-4
d_gene: NA
j_gene: TRBJ2-5
CDR3nt: TGTGCCAGCAATGTTGACCTCCAAGAGACCCAGTACTTC
CDR3aa: CASNVDLQETQYF

abundance: NA
v_gene: TRBV6-5
d_gene: TRBD1
j_gene: TRBJ2-5
CDR3nt: TGTGCCAGCAGACAGGGGACAGGGCGAGTGGCCCAGTACTTC
CDR3aa: CASRQGTGRVAQYF

abundance: once
v_gene: TRBV27
d_gene: NA
j_gene: TRBJ2-3
CDR3nt: TGTGCCAGCAGTCCCCACCTCCTAGGCACCGCAGATACGCAGTATTTT
CDR3aa: CASSPHLLGTADTQYF

abundance: few
v_gene: TRBV20-1
d_gene: NA
j_gene: TRBJ2-4
CDR3nt: TGCAGTGCTAGAGATTCATCTCTAGCCAAAAACATTCAGTACTTC
CDR3aa: CSARDSSLAKNIQYF

abundance: NA
v_gene: TRBV7-8
d_gene: NA
j_gene: TRBJ2-6
CDR3nt: TGTGCCAGCAGCTTAGAGGGTAACTCTGGGGCCAACGTCCTGACTTTC
CDR3aa: CASSLEGNSGANVLTF

abundance: few
v_gene: TRBV28
d_gene: NA
j_gene: TRBJ2-5
CDR3nt: TGTGCCAGCAGTACCCCCGGGGACCAAGAGACCCAGTACTTC
CDR3aa: CASSTPGDQETQYF

abundance: NA
v_gene: TRBV6-5
d_gene: TRBD2
j_gene: TRBJ2-5
CDR3nt: TGTGCCAGCAGTTACCAGGGACTAGCGGGGGGGCCAGGGGAGACCCAGTACTTC
CDR3aa: CASSYQGLAGGPGETQYF

abundance: few
v_gene: TRBV29-1
d_gene: NA
j_gene: TRBJ2-1
CDR3nt: TGCAGCGTTGGAGCGCTAATTACAAGGAATGAGCAGTTCTTC
CDR3aa: CSVGALITRNEQFF

abundance: few
v_gene: TRBV1
d_gene: NA
j_gene: TRBJ2-1
CDR3nt: TGCACCAGCAGCCAAGATCTTTTGGGTCGGGACTCAAACAATGAGCAGTTCTTC
CDR3aa: CTSSQDLLGRDSNNEQFF

abundance: NA
v_gene: TRBV6-2/TRBV6-3
d_gene: TRBD1
j_gene: TRBJ1-2
CDR3nt: TGTGCCAGCAGAAGACAGGGGGACCACTATGGCTACACCTTC
CDR3aa: CASRRQGDHYGYTF

abundance: NA
v_gene: TRBV10-3
d_gene: TRBD2
j_gene: TRBJ2-5
CDR3nt: TGTGCCATCAGTGGTAGGGAGCTAGCGGGAGAGACCCAGTACTTC
CDR3aa: CAISGRELAGETQYF

abundance: NA
v_gene: TRBV5-1
d_gene: NA
j_gene: TRBJ2-3
CDR3nt: TGCGCCAGCAGCTTGGGTCGCAGTTACACAGATACGCAGTATTTT
CDR3aa: CASSLGRSYTDTQYF

abundance: NA
v_gene: TRBV5-1
d_gene: NA
j_gene: TRBJ1-2
CDR3nt: TGCGCCAGCAGCTTGTCGAACAGGGAGGGTGGCTACACCTTC
CDR3aa: CASSLSNREGGYTF

abundance: NA
v_gene: TRBV7-2
d_gene: TRBD1
j_gene: TRBJ2-1
CDR3nt: TGTGCCAGCAGCTCGGGACAGGGACTTGAGCAGTTCTTC
CDR3aa: CASSSGQGLEQFF

abundance: NA
v_gene: TRBV18
d_gene: NA
j_gene: TRBJ2-7
CDR3nt: TGTGCCGGCTCACCGTCCAGGGACTCCTACGAGCAGTACTTC
CDR3aa: CAGSPSRDSYEQYF

abundance: NA
v_gene: TRBV20-1
d_gene: TRBD2
j_gene: TRBJ2-3
CDR3nt: TGCAGTGCTGGTAGCGGGGGGGGGTCCACAGATACGCAGTATTTT
CDR3aa: CSAGSGGGSTDTQYF

abundance: NA
v_gene: TRBV7-2
d_gene: NA
j_gene: TRBJ2-5
CDR3nt: TGTGCCAGCAGCCCCGCCCCCAGGGAATTGGAGACCCAGTACTTC
CDR3aa: CASSPAPRELETQYF

abundance: few
v_gene: TRBV27
d_gene: TRBD1
j_gene: TRBJ1-2
CDR3nt: TGTGCCAGCAGTTTATTCGGACAGGGGGCGCGAGGCTACACCTTC
CDR3aa: CASSLFGQGARGYTF

abundance: NA
v_gene: TRBV7-9
d_gene: TRBD1
j_gene: TRBJ2-4
CDR3nt: TGTGCCAGCGGCTTACCGACAGGGGCCGGCCTTGGAGAGCAGTACTTC
CDR3aa: CASGLPTGAGLGEQYF

abundance: NA
v_gene: TRBV7-8
d_gene: TRBD1
j_gene: TRBJ1-1
CDR3nt: TGTGCCAGCAGCCCCGAGGACAGGAGGACTGAAGCTTTCTTT
CDR3aa: CASSPEDRRTEAFF

abundance: NA
v_gene: TRBV7-2
d_gene: NA
j_gene: TRBJ2-1
CDR3nt: TGTGCCAGTAATACGGTCTACAATGAGCAGTTCTTC
CDR3aa: CASNTVYNEQFF

abundance: once
v_gene: TRBV9
d_gene: NA
j_gene: TRBJ2-2
CDR3nt: TGTGCCAGCAGCGTACGTTCGAACACCGGGGAGCTGTTTTTT
CDR3aa: CASSVRSNTGELFF

abundance: NA
v_gene: TRBV24-1
d_gene: TRBD1
j_gene: TRBJ2-1
CDR3nt: TGTGCCACCAGGGACAGGGGCTTGAATGAGCAGTTCTTC
CDR3aa: CATRDRGLNEQFF

abundance: NA
v_gene: TRBV5-1
d_gene: NA
j_gene: TRBJ2-6
CDR3nt: TGCGCCATCAGCTTGGATGGTCTGGCTGGGGCCAACGTCCTGACTTTC
CDR3aa: CAISLDGLAGANVLTF

abundance: NA
v_gene: TRBV7-8
d_gene: TRBD2
j_gene: TRBJ2-3
CDR3nt: TGTGCCAGCAGCACCAGAAGACTAGCGGGGGGACCCAGCACAGATACGCAGTATTTT
CDR3aa: CASSTRRLAGGPSTDTQYF

abundance: NA
v_gene: TRBV7-8
d_gene: TRBD1
j_gene: TRBJ2-5
CDR3nt: TGTGCCAGCACTCATAACACAGGGGGTGCAGAGACCCAGTACTTC
CDR3aa: CASTHNTGGAETQYF

abundance: few
v_gene: TRBV5-1
d_gene: NA
j_gene: TRBJ2-3
CDR3nt: TGCGCCAGCAGCTCAAGGGAAAGGGGAGGCGGCACAGATACGCAGTATTTT
CDR3aa: CASSSRERGGGTDTQYF

abundance: NA
v_gene: TRBV28
d_gene: NA
j_gene: TRBJ2-5
CDR3nt: TGTGTCAGCAGTTTTCGGTCCAACCAAGAGACCCAGTACTTC
CDR3aa: CVSSFRSNQETQYF

abundance: NA
v_gene: TRBV4-3
d_gene: TRBD2
j_gene: TRBJ2-1
CDR3nt: TGCGCCAGCAGCCCCGATCGGGGGGGGCTCAGTGAGCAGTTCTTC
CDR3aa: CASSPDRGGLSEQFF

abundance: NA
v_gene: TRBV24-1
d_gene: TRBD2
j_gene: TRBJ2-5
CDR3nt: TGTGCCACCGGGACTAGCGGGGGGCCTACGCAGACCCAGTACTTC
CDR3aa: CATGTSGGPTQTQYF

abundance: NA
v_gene: TRBV20-1
d_gene: TRBD2
j_gene: TRBJ2-7
CDR3nt: TGCAGTGCTTCCCGGACTAGCGGGGGCGCCAGCTCCTACGAGCAGTACTTC
CDR3aa: CSASRTSGGASSYEQYF

abundance: NA
v_gene: TRBV6-1
d_gene: TRBD2
j_gene: TRBJ2-7
CDR3nt: TGTGCCAGCACTAGAAGCGGGGTCGTCGAGCAGTACTTC
CDR3aa: CASTRSGVVEQYF